This paragraph covers one TCR beta chain sequence. Trimming at V came to 7 bases and at J to 4 bases, leaving 3 bases not matched to a gene. The CDR3 spans 13 residues. The germline V gene has CDR1 SQVTM and CDR2 ANQGSEA. Only in-frame clones appear in the TCRdb table, and some are missing; sequencing was by immunoSEQ multiplex PCR. The data contain approximately 380,000 clones, approximately 89% of them seen just once; the ten biggest clones take up about 0.78%. These data originate in a study of blood T cell repertoires in COVID-19. Turning to the study itself: Nucleic acid was either cDNA or gDNA, and it came from T cells, B-cell-depleted T cells, or PBMCs.

Sequencing input: PBMCs or T cells enriched from blood (not recorded which). This rearrangement joins TRBV29-1 to TRBJ2-2; TRBD1 matches 10 bases. The clonotype was recovered from a woman in her thirties or forties who had been exposed to COVID-19. The CDR3 is CSGRTGGTGELFF. CDR3 sequence (DNA): TGCAGCGGCCGGACAGGGGGCACCGGGGAGCTGTTTTTT.